One TCR beta chain is described in this entry. Its cognate antigen is unknown. Trimming removed 2 bases from V and 10 bases from J, with 13 bases in between. This CDR3 is built from 13 residues. Per the germline V gene, CDR1 is MNHEY and CDR2 is SVGEGT. This sample was included in a study of T cell responses to AZD1222 COVID-19 vaccine. Notes on the study in general: Spike-specific TCRs gained breadth and depth after people received two AZD1222 doses.

Data came from immunoSEQ multiplex PCR; TCRdb stores just in-frame clones and leaves some out. The sample lists 150,000 to 200,000 clones, roughly 92% occurring once. V and J are TRBV6-2 or TRBV6-3 and TRBJ2-3, with D tentatively TRBD1 (6 bases). This sample comprised peripheral blood, obtained on day 0 of AZD1222 vaccination. The TCR originated in an adult in good health. The CDR3 region is CASSYSVAGAQYF. The CDR3 DNA sequence: TGTGCCAGCAGTTACAGCGTCGCAGGGGCGCAGTATTTT.